This is a list of T cell receptor beta chains from one sample in a study of cytomegalovirus exposure and HLA in healthy donors. The protocol was immunoSEQ multiplex PCR, while the TCRdb copy is restricted to in-frame clones and leaves out a portion. This table holds 100,000 to 150,000 clones, more than 70% found once. The sequenced material came from PBMCs. The receptors shown here come from a man aged 50 to 59 in good health and CMV-seropositive. The conserved cysteine and the conserved F or W are not part of the CDR3 here. The order of the fields is clone size, V gene, J gene, CDR3 protein. Clone size is stated in some rows and not others, as once, few, many or a class when expanded.

.	TRBV13	TRBJ2-5	ASSPTGVRETQY
.	TRBV7-8	TRBJ2-7	ASSPYAGTSGGGSGYEQY
.	TRBV28	TRBJ1-5	ASSIGDQYQPQH
.	TRBV6-5	TRBJ2-7	ASSYRTSYEQY
once	TRBV7-2	TRBJ1-2	ASSPRQGGTYGYT
.	TRBV20-1	TRBJ2-7	NARGYGEQY
.	TRBV10-1	TRBJ2-2	ASSVNYQSGELF
.	TRBV15	TRBJ2-7	ATSRARTGYEQY
few	TRBV9	TRBJ2-1	ASSADRSSYNEQF
.	TRBV5-1	TRBJ1-1	ASSLFAGDTEAF
.	TRBV9	TRBJ2-5	ASSEAKGREETQY
.	TRBV29-1	TRBJ2-1	SVEPQSSYNEQF
medium-sized	TRBV19	TRBJ1-6	ASSMLADSYNSPLH
.	TRBV19	TRBJ2-2	ASSIGRLAGGWDTGELF
few	TRBV18	TRBJ2-7	ATTTTGSDEQY
.	TRBV28	TRBJ1-4	ASSLQVATNEKLF
.	TRBV28	TRBJ1-2	ASSLTDGYT
.	TRBV5-6	TRBJ2-3	ASSFFSGGATDTQY
.	TRBV6-5	TRBJ2-5	ASSYSRGHKETQY
.	TRBV28	TRBJ2-1	ASSSAEERNYNEQF
.	TRBV4-3	TRBJ2-2	ASSAAGGTGELF
.	TRBV19	TRBJ2-1	ASTRDRGRGSYNEQF
once	TRBV15	TRBJ2-5	ATSRETSGLETQY
.	TRBV5-1	TRBJ2-7	ASSLGGDYEQY
.	TRBV29-1	TRBJ2-7	SGMTGAEQY
.	TRBV7-2	TRBJ1-5	ASSLGRDRGPNQPQH
.	TRBV5-1	TRBJ1-5	ASSFSGNQPQH
few	TRBV2	TRBJ2-2	ASSDRLAGATGETGELF